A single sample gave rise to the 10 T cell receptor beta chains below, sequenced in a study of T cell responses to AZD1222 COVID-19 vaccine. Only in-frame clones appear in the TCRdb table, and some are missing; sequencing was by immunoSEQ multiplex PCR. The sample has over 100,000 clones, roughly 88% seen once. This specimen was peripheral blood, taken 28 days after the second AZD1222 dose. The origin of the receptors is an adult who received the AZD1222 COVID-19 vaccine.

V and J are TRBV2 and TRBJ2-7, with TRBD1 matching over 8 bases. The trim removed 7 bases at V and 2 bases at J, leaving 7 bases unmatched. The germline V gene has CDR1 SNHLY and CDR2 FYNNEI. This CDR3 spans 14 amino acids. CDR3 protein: CASTLDRVAYEQYF. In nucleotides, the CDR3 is TGTGCCAGCACCCTGGACAGGGTTGCCTACGAGCAGTACTTC.

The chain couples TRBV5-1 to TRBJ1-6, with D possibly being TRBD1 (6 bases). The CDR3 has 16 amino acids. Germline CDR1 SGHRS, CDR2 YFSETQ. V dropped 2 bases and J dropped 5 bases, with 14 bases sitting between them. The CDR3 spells CASSLAGARHNSPLHF. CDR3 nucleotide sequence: TGCGCCAGCAGCTTAGCGGGGGCGCGCCATAATTCACCCCTCCACTTT.

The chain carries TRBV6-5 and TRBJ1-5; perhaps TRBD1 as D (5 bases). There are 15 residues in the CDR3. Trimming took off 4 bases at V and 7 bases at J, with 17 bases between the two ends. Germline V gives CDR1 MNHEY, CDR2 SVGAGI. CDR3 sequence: CASSSLLGANQPQHF. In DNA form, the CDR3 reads TGTGCCAGCAGTTCCCTGCTAGGGGCAAACCAGCCCCAGCATTTT.

CDR3 region: CSVGPRFGELFF. DNA for the CDR3: TGCAGCGTTGGGCCGCGTTTCGGGGAGCTGTTTTTT. V usage is TRBV29-1 and J usage is TRBJ2-2; D unresolved. This CDR3 has 12 residues. With 4 bases removed from V and 7 bases from J, the gap between germline ends came to 10 bases. Germline CDR1 and CDR2: SQVTM and ANQGSEA.

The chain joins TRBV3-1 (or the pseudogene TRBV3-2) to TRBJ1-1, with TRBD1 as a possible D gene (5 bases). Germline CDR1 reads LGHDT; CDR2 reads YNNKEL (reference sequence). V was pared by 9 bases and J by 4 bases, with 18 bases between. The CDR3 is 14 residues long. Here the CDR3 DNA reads TGTGCCAGTGGACGGGGCTTTGTTGGCACTGAAGCTTTCTTT. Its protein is CASGRGFVGTEAFF.

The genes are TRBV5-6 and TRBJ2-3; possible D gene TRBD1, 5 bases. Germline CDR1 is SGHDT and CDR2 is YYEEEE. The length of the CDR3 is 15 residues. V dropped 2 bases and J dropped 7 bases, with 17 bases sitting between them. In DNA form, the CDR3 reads TGTGCCAGCAGCTTTCCCCACCTCAGGGCAAATACGCAGTATTTT. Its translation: CASSFPHLRANTQYF.

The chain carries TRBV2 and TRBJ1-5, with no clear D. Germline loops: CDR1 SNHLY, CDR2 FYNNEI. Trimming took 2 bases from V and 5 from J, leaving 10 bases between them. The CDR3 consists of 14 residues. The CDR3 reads CASSERVRDQPQHF. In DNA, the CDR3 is TGTGCCAGCAGTGAAAGGGTGCGGGATCAGCCCCAGCATTTT.

The CDR3: CASSLMTTNYGYTF. The CDR3 DNA reads TGTGCCAGTAGTCTAATGACAACAAACTATGGCTACACCTTC. The V gene is TRBV19, the J gene TRBJ1-2, with D unresolved. V was trimmed by 5 bases and J by 2 bases, leaving 12 bases between them. The length of the CDR3 is 14 residues. Germline V gives CDR1 LNHDA, CDR2 SQIVND (reference sequence).

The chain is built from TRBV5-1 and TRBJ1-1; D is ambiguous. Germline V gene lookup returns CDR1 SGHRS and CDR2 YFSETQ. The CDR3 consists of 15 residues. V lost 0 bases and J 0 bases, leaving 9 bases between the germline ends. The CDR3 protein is CASSLGAGVNTEAFF. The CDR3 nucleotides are TGCGCCAGCAGCTTGGGGGCAGGCGTGAACACTGAAGCTTTCTTT.

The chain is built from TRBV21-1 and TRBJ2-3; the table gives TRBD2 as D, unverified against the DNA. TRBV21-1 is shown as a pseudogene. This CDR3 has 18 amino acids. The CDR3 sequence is CASSKEEAQTLRTDTQYF. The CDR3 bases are TGTGCCAGCAGCAAAGAAGAGGCCCAGACCCTTAGGACAGATACGCAGTATTTT.